This T cell receptor beta chain came from a study of cytomegalovirus exposure and HLA in healthy donors. Study-level background: One earlier analysis, a look at roughly 170 million T cells, found about 110 million unique TCR beta sequences.

The primer mix had 60 Vbeta and 13 Jbeta primers. Assay used: immunoSEQ multiplex PCR; TCRdb lists only in-frame clones, some missing. The table records over 150,000 clones, 68% of them present only once. Trimming cost V 7 bases and J 5 bases; bases outside gene matches: 12. Germline V lookup: CDR1 LNHDA, CDR2 SQIVND (reference sequence). This CDR3 contains 16 residues. Sequencing was carried out using PBMCs. This sequence was found in a woman in her late teens or twenties in good health and CMV-seropositive. The chain has TRBV19 and TRBJ1-5; 9 nucleotides line up with TRBD1. The CDR3 nucleotides are TGTGCCAGTAATCCGGGACAGGGAATCGGGGATCAGCCCCAGCATTTT. Amino acids: CASNPGQGIGDQPQHF.